This TCR beta chain was identified during a study of cytomegalovirus exposure and HLA in healthy donors. Findings of the study overall: Later work associated over 15,000 TCR beta sequences with HLA alleles at 0.05 false discovery rate. In a later analysis, common viral pathogens appeared linked to several of the most significant clusters. Reports credit the classifier with highly specific, highly sensitive diagnosis of cytomegalovirus status. Sequencing probably produced one cluster of sequence variants that were highly shared.

PCR involved 60 Vbeta and 13 Jbeta primers. Clones were read by immunoSEQ multiplex PCR, and TCRdb kept only the in-frame ones, dropping some. The repertoire holds 150,000 to 200,000 clones, with about 90% as singletons. This CDR3 has 14 residues. Germline CDR1 SNHLY, CDR2 FYNNEI. V was cut by 8 bases and J by 0 bases, with 12 bases left in between. Only a few counts were recorded for this clone. Its antigen is not known. The rearrangement links TRBV2 to TRBJ2-3; TRBD2 might be the D (5 bases). The receptor was isolated from a girl under three years old in good health and CMV-seronegative. The source material was PBMCs. The CDR3 nucleotides read TGTGCCAGCGGCGACTATCTGAGCACAGATACGCAGTATTTT. Encoded protein: CASGDYLSTDTQYF. Variable domain in full (rest from reference TRBV2 and TRBJ2-3): EPEVTQTPSHQVTQMGQEVILRCVPISNHLYFYWYRQILGQKVEFLVSFYNNEISEKSEIFDDQFSVERPDGSNFTLKIRSTKLEDSAMYFCASGDYLSTDTQYFGPGTRLTVL.